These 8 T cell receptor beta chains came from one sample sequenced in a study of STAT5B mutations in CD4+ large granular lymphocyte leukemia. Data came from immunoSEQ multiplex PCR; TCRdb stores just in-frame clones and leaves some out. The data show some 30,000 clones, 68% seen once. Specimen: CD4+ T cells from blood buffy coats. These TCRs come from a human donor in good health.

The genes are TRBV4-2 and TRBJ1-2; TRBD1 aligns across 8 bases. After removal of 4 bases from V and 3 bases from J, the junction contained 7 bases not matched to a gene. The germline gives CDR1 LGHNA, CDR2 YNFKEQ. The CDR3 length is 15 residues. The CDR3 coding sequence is TGTGCCAGCAGCCGTCGGACAGGGTCGGACTATGGCTACACCTTC. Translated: CASSRRTGSDYGYTF.

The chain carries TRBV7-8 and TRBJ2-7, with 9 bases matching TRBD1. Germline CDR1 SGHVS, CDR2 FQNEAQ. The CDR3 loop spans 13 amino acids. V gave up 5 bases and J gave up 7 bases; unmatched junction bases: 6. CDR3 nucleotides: TGTGCCAGCAGCACGGACAGGGGCGGGGAGCAGTACTTC. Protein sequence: CASSTDRGGEQYF.

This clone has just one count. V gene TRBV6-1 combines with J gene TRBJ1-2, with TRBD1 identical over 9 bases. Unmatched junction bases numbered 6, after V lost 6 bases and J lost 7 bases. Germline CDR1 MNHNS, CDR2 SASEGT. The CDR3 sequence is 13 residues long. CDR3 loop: CASRAGTGLGYTF. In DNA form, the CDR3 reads TGTGCCAGCAGGGCCGGGACAGGGCTTGGCTACACCTTC.

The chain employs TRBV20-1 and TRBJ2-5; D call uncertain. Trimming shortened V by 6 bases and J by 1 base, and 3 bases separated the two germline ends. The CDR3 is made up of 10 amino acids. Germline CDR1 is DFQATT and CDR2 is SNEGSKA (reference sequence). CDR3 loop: CSALQETQYF. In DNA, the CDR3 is TGCAGTGCCCTCCAAGAGACCCAGTACTTC.

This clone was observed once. The CDR3 here is CASSSDSWETQYF. CDR3 in DNA: TGTGCCAGCAGCTCTGACAGTTGGGAGACCCAGTACTTC. This chain connects TRBV5-4 to TRBJ2-5, with a weak D call TRBD1 (5 bases). Germline V gene lookup returns CDR1 SGHNT and CDR2 YYREEE (reference sequence). This CDR3 has 13 residues. The V and J ends lost 3 bases and 5 bases respectively, with 11 bases between them.

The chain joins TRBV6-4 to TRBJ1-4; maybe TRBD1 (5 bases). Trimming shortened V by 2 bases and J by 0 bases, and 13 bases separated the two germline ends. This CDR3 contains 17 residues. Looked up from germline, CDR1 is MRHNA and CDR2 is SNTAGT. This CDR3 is CASSDNARDSTNEKLFF. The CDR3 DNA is TGTGCCAGCAGTGACAATGCCAGGGACTCAACTAATGAAAAACTGTTTTTT.

The CDR3 DNA reads TGTGCCAGCTCGGGGACTAGCGGGGGCCGGAACACCGGGGAGCTGTTTTTT. Its translation is CASSGTSGGRNTGELFF. The chain employs TRBV18 and TRBJ2-2; 14 bases match TRBD2. The germline gives CDR1 KGHSH, CDR2 LQKENI. CDR3 length: 17 amino acids. J lost 1 base, V lost 6 bases, and 4 bases had no gene match.

The CDR3 region has the DNA TGTGCCAGCATCTCGACAGGGAATGAAAAACTGTTTTTT. Translation gives CASISTGNEKLFF. V is TRBV25-1 and J is TRBJ1-4, with 7 bases that match TRBD1. V lost 7 bases and J lost 5; bases outside the gene matches: 4. This CDR3 has 13 amino acids. CDR1 and CDR2 (germline): MGHDK, SYGVNS.